This is a list of T cell receptor beta chains from one sample in a study of T cells in Graves' hyperthyroidism and ophthalmopathy. TCRdb reanalysed the multiplex PCR reads using MiXCR and keeps one entry per CDR3 protein. The sample holds some 210,000 distinct CDR3 sequences; roughly 18% are singletons and the top ten take approximately 46%. The specimen sequenced was blood. The receptors derive from a man in his forties or fifties with Graves' hyperthyroidism. Each CDR3 is given with its conserved first and last residue. D genes are given only for firm matches. Only part of the rows carry a size: once, few, many, or a class if the clone is expanded.

d_call clone_size j_call v_call cdr3_nt cdr3_aa
TRBD1 many TRBJ1-2 TRBV12-3/TRBV12-4 TGTGCCAGCAGTTTCTCCACATCCAGGGGGCCTAACTATGGCTACACCTTC CASSFSTSRGPNYGYTF
TRBD2 few TRBJ2-7 TRBV4-3 TGCGCCAGCAGCCAATCGATGAGCGGGACCACCTACGAGCAGTACTTC CASSQSMSGTTYEQYF
TRBD2 - TRBJ2-3 TRBV15 TGTGCCACCAGCTTACTAGCGGGAGGCCCAAGCACAGATACGCAGTATTTT CATSLLAGGPSTDTQYF
TRBD2 few TRBJ2-7 TRBV6-5 TGTGCCAGCAGTTACAGAGCTAGCGGACCCTACGAGCAGTACTTC CASSYRASGPYEQYF
- many TRBJ2-7 TRBV25-1 TGTGCCAGCAGTGGGATACAGAGCTCCTACGAGCAGTACTTC CASSGIQSSYEQYF
- many TRBJ1-1 TRBV9 TGTGCCAGCAGCCCGGGGGGGGTCAGGGGGAACACTGAAGCTTTCTTT CASSPGGVRGNTEAFF
- many TRBJ2-7 TRBV6-5 TGTGCCAGCAGTTACGTCGCTGGCGGTCAGTACGAGCAGTACTTC CASSYVAGGQYEQYF
TRBD1 many TRBJ2-1 TRBV28 TGTGCCAGCAGTATAGACAGGGAAAGCTCCTACAATGAGCAGTTCTTC CASSIDRESSYNEQFF
TRBD2 - TRBJ2-3 TRBV5-4 TGTGCCAGCAGCTTGGAGCCTAGCGGGAGGGCTGGAGATACGCAGTATTTT CASSLEPSGRAGDTQYF
TRBD2 many TRBJ2-5 TRBV7-8 TGTGCCAGCAGCTTAGCGCAGGGCGGGAGAATCCCCCAAGAGACCCAGTACTTC CASSLAQGGRIPQETQYF
TRBD2 many TRBJ2-1 TRBV18 TGTGCCAGCTCACCTAGGGCTAGCGGGAAAAATGAGCAGTTCTTC CASSPRASGKNEQFF
TRBD1 few TRBJ2-2 TRBV9 TGTGCCAGCAGCGTCCGACAGGGAACCGTCGGGGAGCTGTTTTTT CASSVRQGTVGELFF
TRBD1 - TRBJ1-6 TRBV20-1 TGCAGTGCTGTATCCGGGACAGGGCACTATAATTCACCCCTCCACTTT CSAVSGTGHYNSPLHF
- many TRBJ1-2 TRBV7-8 TGTGCCAGCAGCTTAGGAGGGGCGGGCTACACCTTC CASSLGGAGYTF
- many TRBJ2-7 TRBV7-9 TGTGCCAGCAGCTTAGCTGACACGTACTACGAGCAGTACTTC CASSLADTYYEQYF
TRBD2 - TRBJ2-1 TRBV20-1 TGCAGTGCTTCGGGACTAGCGGGGATGAGGTCCTACAATGAGCAGTTCTTC CSASGLAGMRSYNEQFF
- few TRBJ1-1 TRBV5-1 TGCGCCAGCAGCCTCCAAGGGGGGACCACTGAAGCTTTCTTT CASSLQGGTTEAFF
TRBD1 - TRBJ1-4 TRBV3-1 TGTGCCAGCAGCTTGGACAGGGGAGGAAAACTGTTTTTT CASSLDRGGKLFF
TRBD2 few TRBJ2-7 TRBV20-1 TGCAGTGCCCGGCGGGGGGGTTACGAGCAGTACTTC CSARRGGYEQYF
- - TRBJ2-6 TRBV12-3/TRBV12-4 TGTGCCAGCATGAACTCTGGGGCCAACGTCCTGAGTTTC CASMNSGANVLSF
TRBD2 - TRBJ2-3 TRBV5-6 TGTGCCAGCAGCTTCCCGGGAGGGCCGACGAGCACAGATACGCAGTATTTT CASSFPGGPTSTDTQYF
- many TRBJ1-2 TRBV30 TGTGCCTGGAACCGCGTCTATGGCTACACCTTC CAWNRVYGYTF
TRBD2 many TRBJ2-7 TRBV12-3/TRBV12-4 TGTGCCAGCAGCCTAGCGGGAGCCGGCGAGCAGTACTTC CASSLAGAGEQYF
- - TRBJ1-1 TRBV6-1 TGTGCCAGCAGTGGGACAATGGACACTGAAGCTTTCTTT CASSGTMDTEAFF
- few TRBJ2-1 TRBV24-1 TGTGCCACCAGTGAGTACAGGGTGACAAAGAAGTTGCCCCCTTACAATGAGCAGTTCTTC CATSEYRVTKKLPPYNEQFF
- many TRBJ1-1 TRBV3-1 TGTGCCAGCAGCCATTCCACTGAAGCTTTCTTT CASSHSTEAFF
- - TRBJ2-7 TRBV5-1 TGCGCCAGCAGCTTACTTGGGCAGACCTACGAGCAGTACTTC CASSLLGQTYEQYF
TRBD1 many TRBJ2-6 TRBV28 TGTGCCGCCTCTCCGGGACAGGGGGCGTCTGGGGCCAACGTCCTGACTTTC CAASPGQGASGANVLTF
- many TRBJ2-6 TRBV11-2 TGTGCCAGCAGCCGCTTAATTGGGGCCAACGTCCTGACTTTC CASSRLIGANVLTF
- many TRBJ1-3 TRBV3-1 TGTGCCAGCAGCCAAGGCTCGCGCTCTGGAAACACCATATATTTT CASSQGSRSGNTIYF
TRBD1 - TRBJ1-3 TRBV28 TGTGCCAGCAGTCAAAGGGAAGGGGGCCTCGGAAACACCATATATTTT CASSQREGGLGNTIYF
TRBD2 few TRBJ2-3 TRBV5-1 TGCGCCAGCAGCCAGCCTAGCGGAGGCGCAGATACGCAGTATTTT CASSQPSGGADTQYF